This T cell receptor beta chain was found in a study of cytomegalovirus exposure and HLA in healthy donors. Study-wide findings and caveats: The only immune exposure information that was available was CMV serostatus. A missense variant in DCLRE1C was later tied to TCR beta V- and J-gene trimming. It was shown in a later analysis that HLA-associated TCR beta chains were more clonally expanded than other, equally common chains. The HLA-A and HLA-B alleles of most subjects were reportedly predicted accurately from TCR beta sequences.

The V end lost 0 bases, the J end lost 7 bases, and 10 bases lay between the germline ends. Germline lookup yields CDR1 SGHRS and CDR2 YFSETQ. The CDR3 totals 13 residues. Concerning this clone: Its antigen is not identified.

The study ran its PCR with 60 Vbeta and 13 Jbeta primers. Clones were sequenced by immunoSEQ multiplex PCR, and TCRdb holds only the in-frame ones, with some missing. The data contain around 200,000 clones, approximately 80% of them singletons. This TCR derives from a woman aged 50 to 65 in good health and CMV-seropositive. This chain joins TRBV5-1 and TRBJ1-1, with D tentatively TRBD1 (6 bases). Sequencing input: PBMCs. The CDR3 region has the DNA TGCGCCAGCAGCTTGGGCGGGGGCCGTGAAGCTTTCTTT. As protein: CASSLGGGREAFF.